This T cell receptor (beta chain) emerged from a study of T cell repertoires in cytomegalovirus infection. The wider study: HLA-C-restricted CMV epitopes, recently identified, and well-studied HLA-B-restricted ones were used by the study.

Looked up from germline, CDR1 is LGHNT and CDR2 is FRNRAP. V lost 0 bases, J lost 2 bases, and 20 bases lay in between. The CDR3 runs 18 residues. TCRdb independently ran MiXCR on the reads; one entry per CDR3 protein. The sample contains some 940,000 distinct CDR3 sequences, around 32% of which appear only once. Worth noting for this clonotype: Its target is unknown.

The TCR comes from a human donor in good health (CMV status not recorded). Some clones in this sample may be carry-over from other donors' samples. The chain uses TRBV12-5 and TRBJ2-7, with a possible D match to TRBD1 (6 bases). Sequencing used cultured CD8+ T cells from PBMCs, obtained from culture after CMV antigen stimulation. The CDR3 loop reads CASGLVSDHGTGPYEQYF. The CDR3 DNA sequence: TGTGCTAGTGGTTTGGTATCCGATCATGGAACAGGGCCCTACGAGCAGTACTTC. Using reference TRBV12-5 and TRBJ2-7 for the parts outside the CDR3, the full variable domain is DARVTQTPRHKVTEMGQEVTMRCQPILGHNTVFWYRQTMMQGLELLAYFRNRAPLDDSGMPKDRFSAEMPDATLATLKIQPSEPRDSAVYFCASGLVSDHGTGPYEQYFGPGTRLTVT.